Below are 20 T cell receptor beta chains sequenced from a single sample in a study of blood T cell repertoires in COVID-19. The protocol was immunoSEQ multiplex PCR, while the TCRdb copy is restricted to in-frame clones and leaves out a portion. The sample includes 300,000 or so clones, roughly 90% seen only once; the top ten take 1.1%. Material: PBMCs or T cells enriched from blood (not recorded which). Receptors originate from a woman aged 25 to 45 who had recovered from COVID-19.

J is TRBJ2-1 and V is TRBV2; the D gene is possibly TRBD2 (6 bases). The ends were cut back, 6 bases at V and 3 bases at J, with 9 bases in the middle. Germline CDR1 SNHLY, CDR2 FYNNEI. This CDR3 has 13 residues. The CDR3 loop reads CASRKTSYNEQFF. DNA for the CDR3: TGTGCCAGCAGAAAGACTAGCTACAATGAGCAGTTCTTC.

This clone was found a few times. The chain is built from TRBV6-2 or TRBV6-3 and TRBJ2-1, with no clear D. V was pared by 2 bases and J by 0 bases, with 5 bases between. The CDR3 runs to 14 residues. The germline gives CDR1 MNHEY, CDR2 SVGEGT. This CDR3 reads CASSYQSSYNEQFF. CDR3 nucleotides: TGTGCCAGCAGTTACCAATCCTCCTACAATGAGCAGTTCTTC.

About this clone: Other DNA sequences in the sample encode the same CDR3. This CDR3 is CASSYSGTGGSYEQYF. CDR3 DNA sequence: TGTGCCAGCAGTTACTCAGGGACAGGGGGCTCCTACGAGCAGTACTTC. V is TRBV6-2 or TRBV6-3 and J is TRBJ2-7; 11 bases agree with TRBD1. Germline CDR1 is MNHEY and CDR2 is SVGEGT. There are 16 residues in the CDR3. With 0 bases clipped from V and 0 bases from J, the junction kept 1 base outside the gene matches.

CDR3: CASSLDGTGGLETQYF. The CDR3 nucleotides are TGTGCCAGCAGCTTAGATGGGACAGGGGGCTTAGAGACCCAGTACTTC. The chain uses TRBV11-3 and TRBJ2-5; 12 bases align to TRBD1. Germline V CDR1 and CDR2: SGHNT, YENEEA. The CDR3 is 16 amino acids. J was trimmed by 4 bases and V by 0 bases; bases with no gene match: 3.

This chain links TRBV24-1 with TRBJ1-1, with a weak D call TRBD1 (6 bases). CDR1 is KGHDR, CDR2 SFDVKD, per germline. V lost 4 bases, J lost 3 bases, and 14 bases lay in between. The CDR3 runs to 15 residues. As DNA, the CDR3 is TGTGCCACCAGTGACCCCACAGGGCGGGACACTGAAGCTTTCTTT. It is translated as CATSDPTGRDTEAFF.

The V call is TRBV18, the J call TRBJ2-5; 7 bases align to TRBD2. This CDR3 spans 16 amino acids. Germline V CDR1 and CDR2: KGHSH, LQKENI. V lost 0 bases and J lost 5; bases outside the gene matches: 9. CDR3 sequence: CASSPPPTGGLETQYF. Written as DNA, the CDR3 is TGTGCCAGCTCACCACCGCCGACGGGAGGCTTGGAGACCCAGTACTTC.

CDR3: CASSETGNTGELFF. CDR3 DNA: TGTGCCAGCAGTGAGACAGGGAACACCGGGGAGCTGTTTTTT. V gene TRBV2 combines with J gene TRBJ2-2, with a tentative D call TRBD1 (6 bases). V was shortened by 3 bases and J by 1 base, with 6 bases between the two germline ends. Germline V gene lookup returns CDR1 SNHLY and CDR2 FYNNEI. The CDR3 totals 14 residues.

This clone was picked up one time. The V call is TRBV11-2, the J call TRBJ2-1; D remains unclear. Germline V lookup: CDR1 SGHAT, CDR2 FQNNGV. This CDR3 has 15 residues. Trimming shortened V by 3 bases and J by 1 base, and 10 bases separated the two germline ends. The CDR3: CASSFQDGSYNEQFF. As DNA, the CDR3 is TGTGCCAGCAGCTTCCAGGATGGGTCCTACAATGAGCAGTTCTTC.

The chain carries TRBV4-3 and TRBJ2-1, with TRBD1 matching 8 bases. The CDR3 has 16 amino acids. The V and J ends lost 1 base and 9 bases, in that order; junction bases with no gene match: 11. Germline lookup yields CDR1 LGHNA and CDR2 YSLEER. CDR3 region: CASSQGSGQGVGEQFF. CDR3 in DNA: TGCGCCAGCAGCCAAGGTAGTGGACAGGGAGTTGGTGAGCAGTTCTTC.

The CDR3 here is CASSFSGTRGDSPLHF. In DNA, the CDR3 is TGTGCCAGCAGTTTCTCCGGGACACGAGGAGATTCACCCCTCCACTTT. The rearrangement joins TRBV6-5 to TRBJ1-6, with a possible D match to TRBD1 (6 bases). Trimming took off 4 bases at V and 8 bases at J, with 18 bases between the two ends. The CDR3 sequence is 16 residues long. Looked up from germline, CDR1 is MNHEY and CDR2 is SVGAGI.

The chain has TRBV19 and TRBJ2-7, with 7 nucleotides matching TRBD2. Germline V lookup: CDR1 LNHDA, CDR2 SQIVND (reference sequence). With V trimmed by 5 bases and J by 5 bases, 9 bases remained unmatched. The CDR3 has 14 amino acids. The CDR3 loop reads CASSPRTRFNEQYF. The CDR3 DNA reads TGTGCCAGTAGTCCGCGGACTAGATTCAACGAGCAGTACTTC.

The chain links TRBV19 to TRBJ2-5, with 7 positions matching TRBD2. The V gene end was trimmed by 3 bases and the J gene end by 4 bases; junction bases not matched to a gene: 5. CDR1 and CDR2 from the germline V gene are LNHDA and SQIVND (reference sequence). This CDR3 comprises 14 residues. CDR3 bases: TGTGCCAGTAGTATTAAGACTAGCAGAGAGACCCAGTACTTC. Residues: CASSIKTSRETQYF. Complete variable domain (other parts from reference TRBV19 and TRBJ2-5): DGGITQSPKYLFRKEGQNVTLSCEQNLNHDAMYWYRQDPGQGLRLIYYSQIVNDFQKGDIAEGYSVSREKKESFPLTVTSAQKNPTAFYLCASSIKTSRETQYFGPGTRLLVL.

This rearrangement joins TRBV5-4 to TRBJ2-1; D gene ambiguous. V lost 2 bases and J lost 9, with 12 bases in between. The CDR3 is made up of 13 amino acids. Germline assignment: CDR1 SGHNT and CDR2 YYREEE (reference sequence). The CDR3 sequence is CASSFGPLGEQFF. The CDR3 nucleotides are TGTGCCAGCAGCTTTGGGCCCCTCGGTGAGCAGTTCTTC.

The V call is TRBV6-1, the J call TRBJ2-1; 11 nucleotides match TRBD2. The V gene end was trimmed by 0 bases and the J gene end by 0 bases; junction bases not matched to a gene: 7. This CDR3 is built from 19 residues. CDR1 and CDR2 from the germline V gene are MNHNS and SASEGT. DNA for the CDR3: TGTGCCAGCAGTGAAGCGGGACTAGCGGAGTGGGTCTCCTACAATGAGCAGTTCTTC. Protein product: CASSEAGLAEWVSYNEQFF.

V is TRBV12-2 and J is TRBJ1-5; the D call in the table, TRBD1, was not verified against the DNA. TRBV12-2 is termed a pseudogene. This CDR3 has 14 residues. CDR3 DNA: TGTGCAAGTCGCTTTCTAACAGGGCATCAGCCCCAGCATTTT. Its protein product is CASRFLTGHQPQHF.

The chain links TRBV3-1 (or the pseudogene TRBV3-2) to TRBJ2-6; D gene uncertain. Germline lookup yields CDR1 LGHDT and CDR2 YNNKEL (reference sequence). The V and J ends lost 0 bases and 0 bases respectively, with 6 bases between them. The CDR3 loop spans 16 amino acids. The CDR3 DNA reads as TGTGCCAGCAGCCAAGATCTTGTCTCTGGGGCCAACGTCCTGACTTTC. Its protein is CASSQDLVSGANVLTF.

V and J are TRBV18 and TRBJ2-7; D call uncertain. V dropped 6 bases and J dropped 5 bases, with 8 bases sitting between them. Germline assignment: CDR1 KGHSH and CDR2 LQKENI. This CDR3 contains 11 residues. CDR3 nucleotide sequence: TGTGCCAGCTCGGGCGACGACGAGCAGTACTTC. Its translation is CASSGDDEQYF.

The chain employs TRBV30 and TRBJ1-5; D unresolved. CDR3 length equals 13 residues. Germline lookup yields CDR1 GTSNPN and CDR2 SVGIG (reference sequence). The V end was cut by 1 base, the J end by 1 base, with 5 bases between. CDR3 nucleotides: TGTGCCTGGAGTGCGCAGAGCAATCAGCCCCAGCATTTT. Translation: CAWSAQSNQPQHF.

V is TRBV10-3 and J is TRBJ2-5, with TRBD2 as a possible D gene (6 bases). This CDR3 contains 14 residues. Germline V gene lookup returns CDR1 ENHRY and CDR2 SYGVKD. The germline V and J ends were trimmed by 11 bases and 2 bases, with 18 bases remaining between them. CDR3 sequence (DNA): TGTGCCGTCAAACCGGGACTCGTTCAAGAGACCCAGTACTTC. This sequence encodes CAVKPGLVQETQYF.

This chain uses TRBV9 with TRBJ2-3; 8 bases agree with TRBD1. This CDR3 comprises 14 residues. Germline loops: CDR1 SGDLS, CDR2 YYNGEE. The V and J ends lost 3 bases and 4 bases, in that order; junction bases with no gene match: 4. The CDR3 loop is CASSARGPADTQYF. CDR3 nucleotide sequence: TGTGCCAGCAGCGCCAGGGGGCCGGCAGATACGCAGTATTTT. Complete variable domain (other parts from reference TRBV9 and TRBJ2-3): DSGVTQTPKHLITATGQRVTLRCSPRSGDLSVYWYQQSLDQGLQFLIQYYNGEERAKGNILERFSAQQFPDLHSELNLSSLELGDSALYFCASSARGPADTQYFGPGTRLTVL.